Below are 8 T cell receptor beta chains sequenced from a single sample in a study of blood T cells in healthy people across ages. Then a second PCR, running roughly 7 to 11 cycles, was carried out with a sample-barcoded 5' primer and a J-beta primer mix. Via MiXCR, TCRdb re-called the 5' RACE reads, giving one row per CDR3 protein. The sample records approximately 730,000 distinct CDR3 sequences, about 40% being singletons. Sequencing was carried out using blood. These TCRs come from a woman in her sixties or seventies in good health.

CDR3 region: CASSALQGNEQYF. Written as DNA, the CDR3 is TGTGCCAGCAGCGCCCTGCAGGGGAACGAGCAGTACTTC. The chain joins TRBV9 to TRBJ2-7, with D perhaps TRBD1 (6 bases). This CDR3 comprises 13 residues. V dropped 3 bases and J dropped 5 bases, with 12 bases sitting between them. Germline CDR1 SGDLS, CDR2 YYNGEE.

The chain uses TRBV12-3 or TRBV12-4 and TRBJ2-2, with TRBD2 identical over 9 bases. The CDR3 spans 16 residues. J gave up 1 base and V 3 bases, and 3 bases lay outside the gene matches. The CDR3 DNA is TGTGCCAGCAGTTTTAGCGGGAGTAGGAACACCGGGGAGCTGTTTTTT. This sequence encodes CASSFSGSRNTGELFF.

This clonotype was seen more than once but under ten times. An end of the junction differs from the germline gene, which may be a read error. The chain recombines TRBV7-9 with TRBJ1-2; 8 bases match TRBD1. The CDR3 is 15 residues long. Germline CDR1 and CDR2: SEHNR and FQNEAQ (reference sequence). The CDR3 sequence is CASSEGRGQDYRYTF. CDR3 nucleotides: TGTGCCAGCAGCGAGGGGCGGGGACAGGACTATCGCTACACCTTC.

With regard to this clonotype: A read error is possible here, since a much larger clone lies one base away. CDR3 in amino acids: CACSQDPGRGFSYNEQFF. CDR3 bases: TGCGCCTGCAGCCAAGATCCGGGACGGGGATTCTCCTACAATGAGCAGTTCTTC. The rearrangement joins TRBV4-3 to TRBJ2-1; either TRBD1 or TRBD2 may supply D (5 bases each). This CDR3 region has 18 residues. Germline CDR1 LGHNA, CDR2 YSLEER.

This clonotype was picked up one time. This may arise from a read error, as a much more abundant clone is one base away. The rearrangement joins TRBV29-1 to TRBJ1-2; the match to TRBD1 covers 8 bases. The CDR3 loop spans 14 amino acids. Germline V gene data show CDR1 as SQVTM and CDR2 as ANQGSEA. The CDR3 nucleotides read TGCAGCGTTTCTCAGGGGGCCTCCAACTATGGCTGCACCTTC. As protein: CSVSQGASNYGCTF.

The CDR3 protein is CASSEEAGSYGYTF. The CDR3 DNA follows: TGCGCCAGCAGTGAAGAGGCAGGGTCCTATGGCTACACCTTC. The V and J genes are TRBV10-2 and TRBJ1-2, with D perhaps matching TRBD1 (5 bases). Between the trimmed V and J ends, which lost 3 bases and 4 bases, there was a span of 12 bases. The CDR3 is 14 amino acids. Germline V gives CDR1 WSHSY, CDR2 SAAADI.

The V call is TRBV25-1, the J call TRBJ2-3; D is unclear. The CDR3 consists of 11 residues. Trimming stripped 9 bases from V and 11 bases from J, with 15 bases between. Germline V lookup: CDR1 MGHDK, CDR2 SYGVNS. The CDR3 bases are TGTGCCAGTTCTGACCCGGAGAGGCAGTATTTT. It is translated as CASSDPERQYF.

To note about this clonotype: A much larger clonotype is one base distant, so this may be a read error. The J gene is TRBJ2-3, the V gene TRBV6-2 or TRBV6-3; the D gene is possibly TRBD1 (6 bases). This CDR3 contains 16 residues. Germline V lookup: CDR1 MNHEY, CDR2 SVGEGT. V was cut by 11 bases and J by 2 bases, with 23 bases left in between. The CDR3: CAGGRGRTFPTDTQYF. The DNA of the CDR3 is TGTGCCGGCGGCAGGGGACGGACCTTCCCCACAGATACGCAGTATTTT.